Here is one TCR beta chain with its context. The antigen is undetermined. This record comes from a study of memory CD4+ T cells and cytomegalovirus serostatus. Whole-study results and caveats: Median bootstrapped AUC for CMV status was approximately 0.94 originally, 0.85 to 0.92 US-trained.

The sort gate was single viable CD3+CD4+CD8-CD45RO+ cells for memory CD4+ T cells. Serostatus was set by detecting CMV pp150, pp28, p38, p52 IgG. Original analysis: After removing out-of-frame reads, around 2 million distinct TCRbeta sequences remained. The table came from immunoSEQ multiplex PCR; TCRdb's copy has only in-frame clones and leaves some out. V, J and clone size derive from that table, while D and trimming were established from the DNA sequence. The sample lists 45,000 to 60,000 clones; about three quarters were seen once. The CDR3 consists of 14 residues. CDR1 is MDHEN and CDR2 is SYDVKM in the germline V gene. V dropped 6 bases and J dropped 6; count of bases not matched to a gene: 5.

The TCR originated in an adult in good health and CMV-seropositive. The sample comprised memory CD4+ T cells from blood. The chain carries TRBV28 and TRBJ1-4; 9 positions match TRBD1. The CDR3 region is CASRQGALDEKLFF. DNA of the CDR3: TGTGCCAGCAGACAGGGGGCGCTTGATGAAAAACTGTTTTTT. The variable domain in full, completed from reference TRBV28 and TRBJ1-4, reads DVKVTQSSRYLVKRTGEKVFLECVQDMDHENMFWYRQDPGLGLRLIYFSYDVKMKEKGDIPEGYSVSREKKERFSLILESASTNQTSMYLCASRQGALDEKLFFGSGTQLSVL.